A selection of T cell receptor beta chains follows, all from one sample in a study of cytomegalovirus exposure and HLA in healthy donors. Libraries were prepared by immunoSEQ multiplex PCR; TCRdb keeps only in-frame clonotypes and omits some of them. The repertoire holds 95,000 to 130,000 clones, with 81% as singletons. The sample was PBMCs. These TCRs come from a woman aged 25-40 years in good health and CMV-seronegative. The CDR3 runs from the conserved cysteine through the conserved F or W. D genes are given only for firm matches. Clone size is not always given. Where it is, it says once, few, many or a class for expanded clones.

j_call | v_call | clone_size | d_call | cdr3_nt | cdr3_aa
TRBJ2-2 | TRBV6-5 | NA | TRBD1 | TGTGCCAGCACCGGGACAGGAGACACCGGGGAGCTGTTTTTT | CASTGTGDTGELFF
TRBJ2-3 | TRBV9 | NA | TRBD2 | TGTGCCAGCAGCGTTGCCCCGACTAGCGGCACAGATACGCAGTATTTT | CASSVAPTSGTDTQYF
TRBJ2-7 | TRBV7-9 | NA | TRBD2 | TGTGCCACCCAGGGCAGCAACCGGGACTACTACGAGCAGTACTTC | CATQGSNRDYYEQYF
TRBJ2-7 | TRBV7-2 | NA | TRBD2 | TGTGCCAGCAGCTTACTAGCGGGATCGGTCTACGAGCAGTACTTC | CASSLLAGSVYEQYF
TRBJ1-5 | TRBV5-1 | NA | NA | TGCGCCAGCAGCCCAGGACTGACCCCATTCGATCAGCCCCAGCATTTT | CASSPGLTPFDQPQHF
TRBJ1-5 | TRBV28 | NA | NA | TGTGCCAGCAGTCGACAGGGCAATCAGCCCCAGCATTTT | CASSRQGNQPQHF
TRBJ1-1 | TRBV7-9 | once | NA | TGTGCTCTTCGGAGGGATACTGAAGCTTTCTTT | CALRRDTEAFF
TRBJ1-2 | TRBV28 | NA | NA | TGTGCCAGCAGGCCAGGGGTCTCCGGGTACACCTTC | CASRPGVSGYTF
TRBJ2-4 | TRBV6-1 | few | NA | TGTGCCGCGGGGAGGCCGGTAGCCAAAAACATTCAGTACTTC | CAAGRPVAKNIQYF
TRBJ2-7 | TRBV7-9 | NA | TRBD2 | TGTGCCAGCAGCTTATCCCGTGGGGCGGGAGAGGCCTACGAGCAGTACTTC | CASSLSRGAGEAYEQYF
TRBJ2-7 | TRBV28 | NA | TRBD1 | TGTGCCAGCAGTTCACCGGGACAGGGCTCCCTTCGGGGCGAGCAGTACTTC | CASSSPGQGSLRGEQYF
TRBJ2-1 | TRBV28 | few | NA | TGTGCCAGCACCCCCGGGGATGAGCAGTTCTTC | CASTPGDEQFF
TRBJ1-3 | TRBV10-3 | NA | NA | TGTGCCACCCGGGACACGGTCTCTGGAAACACCATATATTTT | CATRDTVSGNTIYF
TRBJ2-7 | TRBV15 | NA | TRBD2 | TGTGCCACCAGCAGAGAGGCCCCCGCGACTAGCGGGAGCTCCTACGAGCAGTACTTC | CATSREAPATSGSSYEQYF
TRBJ2-1 | TRBV5-4 | few | NA | TGTGCCAGCAGCGATCAGACTAGCTACAATGAGCAGTTCTTC | CASSDQTSYNEQFF
TRBJ2-1 | TRBV7-3 | NA | TRBD2 | TGTGCCAGCAGCTCGGGACTAGCGGGAGTAGGGGAGCAGTTCTTC | CASSSGLAGVGEQFF
TRBJ2-7 | TRBV9 | once | TRBD2 | TGTGCCAGCAGCGAGGGACTAGCTTCATCCTACGAGCAGTACTTC | CASSEGLASSYEQYF
TRBJ1-1 | TRBV7-2 | NA | NA | TGTGCCAGCAGCCTTGGGGCGTGGGCGTTGAACACTGAAGCTTTCTTT | CASSLGAWALNTEAFF
TRBJ2-1 | TRBV7-3 | NA | TRBD1 | TGTGCCAGCAGCTTAAGTCGCCGACAGGGACAACCGCCCTACAATGAGCAGTTCTTC | CASSLSRRQGQPPYNEQFF
TRBJ1-4 | TRBV28 | NA | NA | TGTGCCACCCCAGCGGGGGAGGGGACTAATGAAAAACTGTTTTTT | CATPAGEGTNEKLFF
TRBJ2-1 | TRBV7-9 | NA | TRBD2 | TGTGCCAGCAGCTTAGTCTCCCGTCTAGCGGGAGGCAATGAGCAGTTCTTC | CASSLVSRLAGGNEQFF
TRBJ2-7 | TRBV10-3 | once | TRBD2 | TGTGCCACCAGGGCGGGACTAGCGGGAGGGGGGGACGAGCAGTACTTC | CATRAGLAGGGDEQYF
TRBJ2-1 | TRBV11-2 | NA | TRBD2 | TGTGCCAGCAGCCCAGGAGGTAGCGGGAGGACCAATGAGCAGTTCTTC | CASSPGGSGRTNEQFF
TRBJ2-1 | TRBV7-8 | NA | NA | TGTGCCGGAGAAGGCTGGCGCAGGGGTGAGCAGTTCTTC | CAGEGWRRGEQFF
TRBJ2-7 | TRBV4-2 | NA | TRBD2 | TGTGCCAGCAGCCGCCGTCCGGTGACAGGGGGACTAGCGGGAGGTTACGACGAGCAGTACTTC | CASSRRPVTGGLAGGYDEQYF
TRBJ1-1 | TRBV5-1 | NA | TRBD1 | TGCGCCAGCTTCTCAGGGGGCCAAGCTTTCTTT | CASFSGGQAFF
TRBJ1-5 | TRBV6-1 | NA | TRBD1 | TGTGCCAGCATCCCCGGGACAGGGGGAATTCAGCCCCAGCATTTT | CASIPGTGGIQPQHF
TRBJ2-5 | TRBV9 | NA | TRBD2 | TGTGCCAGCAGCGTCGGACTAGCGGGAGGGCCTTCAGAGACCCAGTACTTC | CASSVGLAGGPSETQYF
TRBJ1-2 | TRBV28 | NA | TRBD1 | TGTGCCAGCAGTGTCTCACCCGGGACAGGGGGGTACGGCTACACCTTC | CASSVSPGTGGYGYTF
TRBJ2-7 | TRBV7-8 | NA | TRBD2 | TGTGCCAGCAGCTTAGGACTAGCGGGCACCCGCGCCACCTACGAGCAGTACTTC | CASSLGLAGTRATYEQYF
TRBJ2-1 | TRBV28 | NA | NA | TGTGCCAGCAACTGGGGGCATAATGAGCAGTTCTTC | CASNWGHNEQFF
TRBJ2-1 | TRBV6-4 | NA | TRBD2 | TGTGCCAGCAGGGATTTAAAGCGGGAGCGCTCCTACAATGAGCAGTTCTTC | CASRDLKRERSYNEQFF
TRBJ1-1 | TRBV5-4 | NA | NA | TGTGCCAGCAGCCCCTTGTGGGCGAACACTAACACTGAAGCTTTCTTT | CASSPLWANTNTEAFF
TRBJ2-7 | TRBV7-3 | few | TRBD2 | TGTGCCAGCAGTTCCGGGACTAGCGGGAGTAGCGAGCAGTACTTC | CASSSGTSGSSEQYF
TRBJ2-7 | TRBV4-2 | NA | NA | TGTGCCAGCAGCCGCCCACCCCCAGACTCCTACGAGCAGTACTTC | CASSRPPPDSYEQYF
TRBJ2-7 | TRBV5-4 | NA | NA | TGTGCCAGCAGCGCCCAGGGGTACGAGCAGTACTTC | CASSAQGYEQYF
TRBJ2-5 | TRBV9 | NA | NA | TGTGCCAGCAGTGCCGAGGTTGGAGGGGCTGGGACCCAGTACTTC | CASSAEVGGAGTQYF
TRBJ1-4 | TRBV7-8 | NA | NA | TGTGCCAGCCGGCAGGGAAACGCCCTTGGTGAAAAACTGTTTTTT | CASRQGNALGEKLFF
TRBJ1-1 | TRBV5-4 | once | NA | TGTGCCAGCAGCGCGGGACGGGAGAACACTGAAGCTTTCTTT | CASSAGRENTEAFF
TRBJ2-2 | TRBV5-6 | once | NA | TGTGCCAGCAGGGGAGTGGGCGGCGGGGAGCTGTTTTTT | CASRGVGGGELFF
TRBJ2-5 | TRBV27 | once | TRBD2 | TGTGCCAGCAGCAGGACTAGCGGGGGCCAAGAGACCCAGTACTTC | CASSRTSGGQETQYF
TRBJ2-1 | TRBV28 | NA | TRBD2 | TGTGCCAGCAGCAAAGCGGGAGGGCCCTACAATGAGCAGTTCTTC | CASSKAGGPYNEQFF
TRBJ1-2 | TRBV28 | few | NA | TGTGCCAGCAGTTTTCCCAGAGGTGGGGCCGTCTATGGCTACACCTTC | CASSFPRGGAVYGYTF
TRBJ2-1 | TRBV6-5 | NA | TRBD2 | TGTGCCAGCAGTTACAGCGGGAACTCCTACAATGAGCAGTTCTTC | CASSYSGNSYNEQFF
TRBJ1-1 | TRBV7-9 | NA | NA | TGTGCCAGCAGCTTAGGACAGACCAACACTGAAGCTTTCTTT | CASSLGQTNTEAFF
TRBJ2-5 | TRBV7-9 | NA | NA | TGTTCCAGCAGCTTCCTCCTAGAGGGGGAAGAGACCCAGTACTTC | CSSSFLLEGEETQYF
TRBJ1-4 | TRBV18 | NA | NA | TGTGCCAGCTCACCGACCACAGGGAAGGAAAAACTGTTTTTT | CASSPTTGKEKLFF
TRBJ2-3 | TRBV2 | few | NA | TGTGCCAGCAGTCGCCTGGCCCTTGGCACAGATACGCAGTATTTT | CASSRLALGTDTQYF
TRBJ2-7 | TRBV5-1 | NA | TRBD1 | TGCGCCAGCGGTTCTGGGACAGGCTCCTACGAGCAGTACTTC | CASGSGTGSYEQYF
TRBJ1-5 | TRBV19 | few | TRBD1 | TGTGCCAGTAACAGGGGACCCGAGCAGCCCCAGCATTTT | CASNRGPEQPQHF
TRBJ1-2 | TRBV10-3 | NA | TRBD1 | TGTGCCATCAGTGAGCAACCGTGGGGACAGGGTTATGGCTACACCTTC | CAISEQPWGQGYGYTF
TRBJ1-2 | TRBV2 | NA | NA | TGTGCCAGCAGTGAGTTGGCGACGGAGAACTATGGCTACACCTTC | CASSELATENYGYTF
TRBJ2-7 | TRBV6-5 | NA | NA | TGTGCCAGCGGATCAGGGATTTACGAGCAGTACTTC | CASGSGIYEQYF
TRBJ2-3 | TRBV10-2 | NA | TRBD2 | TGCGCCAGCAGCGGCCTATCTAGCGGCAGCACAGATACGCAGTATTTT | CASSGLSSGSTDTQYF
TRBJ2-6 | TRBV4-3 | NA | TRBD1 | TGCGCCAGCAGCCAAGATTTGGCAGGGGGTCATTCTGGGGCCAACGTCCTGACTTTC | CASSQDLAGGHSGANVLTF
TRBJ2-1 | TRBV30 | few | NA | TGTGCCTGGGGGAGCGAGGGAGCGCAGTTCTTC | CAWGSEGAQFF
TRBJ2-7 | TRBV5-4 | NA | TRBD2 | TGTGCCAGCAGCTCGCACCCCGGGACTAGCGGGTTGGCGGTCTACGAGCAGTACTTC | CASSSHPGTSGLAVYEQYF